A single sample gave rise to the 23 T cell receptor beta chains below, sequenced in a study of control samples from healthy donors and cancer patients. Repertoires were generated with immunoSEQ multiplex PCR, while TCRdb's copy carries only in-frame clones and drops some. The sample carries more than 95,000 clones, around 87% recorded once. Specimen: blood. These receptors came from a man between 60 and 70 years old in good health.

The V call is TRBV24-1, the J call TRBJ1-2; D unresolved. Germline V gene sequence: CDR1 KGHDR, CDR2 SFDVKD. V gave up 9 bases and J gave up 8 bases, with 18 bases separating them. The CDR3 runs 13 residues. CDR3 bases: TGTGCCACCCCGGTGCGGTCGGATTCGGGCTACACCTTC. The encoded protein is CATPVRSDSGYTF.

This clone was counted a single time. This rearrangement joins TRBV7-2 to TRBJ2-1; 8 bases map to TRBD2. The germline V gene has CDR1 SGHTA and CDR2 FQGNSA. Losses at the gene ends were 6 bases for V and 12 bases for J; bases not matched to a gene: 10. The CDR3 runs to 13 residues. CDR3 amino acids: CASSLTSGERQFF. The CDR3 bases are TGTGCCAGCAGTTTAACTAGCGGTGAACGGCAGTTCTTC. The complete variable domain, with remaining parts taken from reference TRBV7-2 and TRBJ2-1, reads GAGVSQSPSNKVTEKGKDVELRCDPISGHTALYWYRQSLGQGLEFLIYFQGNSAPDKSGLPSDRFSAERTGGSVSTLTIQRTQQEDSAVYLCASSLTSGERQFFGPGTRLTVL.

The chain carries TRBV28 and TRBJ1-6; 7 bases map to TRBD1. The junction had 7 bases not matched to a gene; V was cut back by 3 bases and J by 5 bases. The CDR3 loop spans 16 amino acids. Germline V gene lookup returns CDR1 MDHEN and CDR2 SYDVKM. The CDR3 sequence is CASSFIRGQHNSPLHF. CDR3 nucleotide sequence: TGTGCCAGCAGTTTCATAAGGGGACAGCATAATTCACCCCTCCACTTT.

The CDR3 nucleotides are TGCGCCAGCAGTCCCGGAAGACAGGCGGTCGGCGGCTACACCTTC. Translation gives CASSPGRQAVGGYTF. The chain couples TRBV10-1 to TRBJ1-2, with D possibly matching TRBD1 (6 bases). Trimming cost V 5 bases and J 8 bases, with 21 bases left between them. Germline CDR1 WNHNN, CDR2 SYGVQD (reference sequence). The CDR3 is 15 residues long.

This sequence joins TRBV5-1 and TRBJ1-5; perhaps TRBD1 as D (5 bases). The germline gives CDR1 SGHRS, CDR2 YFSETQ. This CDR3 comprises 15 residues. Trimming removed 0 bases from V and 7 bases from J, with 14 bases in between. The CDR3, as DNA: TGCGCCAGCAGCTTGGATGGAGGGGCGCGACAGCCCCAGCATTTT. Amino acids: CASSLDGGARQPQHF.

This chain joins TRBV6-1 and TRBJ1-2, with D unresolved. The CDR3 extends over 13 amino acids. Trimming left V 2 bases short and J 4 bases short, with 8 bases between. CDR1 and CDR2 from the germline V gene are MNHNS and SASEGT. The CDR3 reads CASSEWGSYGYTF. The CDR3 DNA reads TGTGCCAGCAGTGAATGGGGAAGCTATGGCTACACCTTC.

CDR3 sequence: CASSWTVDTQYF. In nucleotides, the CDR3 is TGTGCCAGCAGTTGGACAGTAGATACGCAGTATTTT. The chain is built from TRBV6-5 and TRBJ2-3, with TRBD1 as a possible D gene (6 bases). CDR3 length: 12 residues. Germline assignment: CDR1 MNHEY and CDR2 SVGAGI. V lost 4 bases to trimming and J lost 5 bases, with 7 bases between them.

The rearrangement links TRBV19 to TRBJ2-7; D is perhaps TRBD1 (6 bases). Germline V CDR1 and CDR2: LNHDA, SQIVND (reference sequence). The CDR3 length is 16 residues. With 4 bases removed from V and 2 bases from J, the gap between germline ends came to 18 bases. Here the CDR3 reads CASSKVQGSFTYEQYF. DNA of the CDR3: TGTGCCAGTAGTAAAGTACAGGGATCCTTTACCTACGAGCAGTACTTC.

The genes are TRBV18 and TRBJ1-1; the D is unclear. The V end was cut by 4 bases, the J end by 4 bases, with 7 bases between. The germline CDR1 and CDR2 sequences are KGHSH and LQKENI. The CDR3 runs 12 residues. The CDR3 loop is CASSRLRTEAFF. The CDR3, as DNA: TGTGCCAGCTCACGCCTCCGCACTGAAGCTTTCTTT. The full variable domain, its missing parts supplied by reference TRBV18 and TRBJ1-1, is NAGVMQNPRHLVRRRGQEARLRCSPMKGHSHVYWYRQLPEEGLKFMVYLQKENIIDESGMPKERFSAEFPKEGPSILRIQQVVRGDSAAYFCASSRLRTEAFFGQGTRLTVV.

The J gene is TRBJ1-5, the V gene TRBV27; no definite D call. In germline, CDR1 is MNHEY, CDR2 SMNVEV (reference sequence). V lost 7 bases and J lost 2, with 9 bases in between. This CDR3 region has 13 residues. The CDR3 spells CASKRSGNQPQHF. Here the CDR3 DNA reads TGTGCCAGCAAACGGTCAGGCAATCAGCCCCAGCATTTT.

This clone was seen a handful of times. The gene calls are TRBV2 and TRBJ1-1; unclear D gene. The germline V and J ends were trimmed by 4 bases and 1 base, with 10 bases remaining between them. The CDR3 is made up of 14 amino acids. Germline-derived CDR1 and CDR2 are SNHLY and FYNNEI. The CDR3 here is CASSVRAENTEAFF. The CDR3 DNA sequence: TGTGCCAGCAGTGTGAGGGCAGAGAACACTGAAGCTTTCTTT.

This chain connects TRBV5-1 to TRBJ1-1; D is undetermined. Germline V gene data show CDR1 as SGHRS and CDR2 as YFSETQ. Trimming left V 1 base short and J 4 bases short, with 14 bases between. The CDR3 is 15 amino acids. This CDR3 is CASSLYSGVSTEAFF. The CDR3 DNA reads as TGCGCCAGCAGCTTGTACTCTGGTGTGAGCACTGAAGCTTTCTTT.

This chain links TRBV28 with TRBJ1-3; D not certain. CDR1 and CDR2 (germline): MDHEN, SYDVKM. Trimming pared 7 bases from V and 4 bases from J, leaving 14 bases between. This CDR3 has 14 residues. The CDR3: CASTQDFVGNTIYF. CDR3 sequence (DNA): TGTGCCAGCACCCAGGACTTCGTGGGAAACACCATATATTTT.

This clone was detected ten times or more. The identical CDR3 is also encoded by other nucleotide sequences in the sample. The genes are TRBV3-1 (or the pseudogene TRBV3-2) and TRBJ1-5; weak D call: TRBD1 (5 bases). The ends were cut back, 1 base at V and 7 bases at J, with 11 bases in the middle. The CDR3 runs to 14 residues. Germline values: CDR1 LGHDT, CDR2 YNNKEL (reference sequence). In nucleotides, the CDR3 is TGTGCCAGCAGCCAAGTCGGGGGAAACCAGCCCCAGCATTTT. Its translation: CASSQVGGNQPQHF.

The V gene is TRBV3-1 (or the pseudogene TRBV3-2), the J gene TRBJ1-1; weak D call: TRBD1 (5 bases). The CDR3 consists of 16 residues. Trimming shortened V by 2 bases and J by 5 bases, and 18 bases separated the two germline ends. CDR1 and CDR2 from the germline V gene are LGHDT and YNNKEL (reference sequence). The CDR3 region is CASSQHGTRVGTEAFF. CDR3 nucleotide sequence: TGTGCCAGCAGCCAACACGGGACCCGGGTCGGGACTGAAGCTTTCTTT.

The table lists this clone with a count of one. This sample also contains other DNA sequences that code for the same CDR3. The chain couples TRBV29-1 to TRBJ1-1, with unresolved D. Germline loops: CDR1 SQVTM, CDR2 ANQGSEA. CDR3 length equals 11 residues. V lost 6 bases, J lost 1 base, and 6 bases lay in between. Here the CDR3 DNA reads TGCAGCGTGAGGGAGAACACTGAAGCTTTCTTT. It is translated as CSVRENTEAFF.

This chain joins TRBV14 and TRBJ1-3; D possibly corresponds to TRBD1 (6 bases). The CDR3 extends over 18 amino acids. V was cut by 4 bases and J by 2 bases, with 21 bases left in between. The germline V gene has CDR1 SGHDN and CDR2 FVKESK. CDR3 loop: CASSRSEGGGATGNTIYF. The DNA of the CDR3 is TGTGCCAGCAGCCGATCGGAAGGGGGGGGCGCTACTGGAAACACCATATATTTT.

V gene TRBV5-1 combines with J gene TRBJ1-2; D gene uncertain. Germline CDR1 reads SGHRS; CDR2 reads YFSETQ. V lost 0 bases to trimming and J lost 8 bases, with 11 bases between them. The CDR3 is 13 residues long. The CDR3 is CASSLDGWQGYTF. CDR3 sequence (DNA): TGCGCCAGCAGCTTGGATGGGTGGCAAGGCTACACCTTC.

The chain links TRBV6-4 to TRBJ1-1; TRBD1 is a possible D gene (6 bases). Germline CDR1 MRHNA, CDR2 SNTAGT. This CDR3 comprises 13 residues. Trimming cost V 6 bases and J 4 bases, with 12 bases left between them. CDR3 sequence reads: CASSAGARTEAFF. The CDR3 nucleotides read TGTGCCAGCAGCGCGGGGGCTCGCACTGAAGCTTTCTTT.

This clone was detected a few times. The rearrangement joins TRBV7-2 to TRBJ1-3, with TRBD1 matching over 9 bases. Germline V gene sequence: CDR1 SGHTA, CDR2 FQGNSA. The CDR3 has 13 residues. The ends lost 1 base at V and 8 bases at J; junction bases unmatched: 0. The CDR3 reads CASSLGQGDTIYF. The CDR3 nucleotides are TGTGCCAGCAGCTTAGGACAGGGGGACACCATATATTTT.

The chain combines TRBV6-1 with TRBJ1-3; D possibly corresponds to TRBD1 (5 bases). This CDR3 has 17 residues. Trimming took off 2 bases at V and 3 bases at J, with 17 bases between the two ends. The V gene's germline CDR1 is MNHNS and CDR2 SASEGT. The CDR3 loop is CASSEFVHQGGGNTIYF. CDR3 coding DNA: TGTGCCAGCAGTGAATTTGTTCATCAGGGAGGTGGAAACACCATATATTTT.

This clone has a single count. V is TRBV7-3 and J is TRBJ2-7; TRBD1 matches 9 bases. The length of the CDR3 is 14 residues. The V gene end was trimmed by 4 bases and the J gene end by 7 bases; junction bases not matched to a gene: 8. Germline V gene sequence: CDR1 SGHTA, CDR2 FQGTGA. The DNA of the CDR3 is TGTGCCAGCAGCTCCGGGACAGGGTCTGGGGAGCAGTACTTC. Amino acids: CASSSGTGSGEQYF.

In the case of this clone: Other DNA sequences of this sample code for an identical CDR3. The chain carries TRBV5-1 and TRBJ2-5; D not certain. This CDR3 comprises 11 residues. Trimming removed 1 base at V and 5 bases at J, with 3 bases between. Germline V CDR1 and CDR2: SGHRS, YFSETQ. CDR3 DNA sequence: TGCGCCAGCAGCTTGCTGGAGACCCAGTACTTC. Its translation: CASSLLETQYF.